This record concerns one TCR beta chain sequence. The antigen this receptor binds is unknown. No much larger clonotype is one base removed from it; base qualities were not supplied. Trimming takes 3 bases from V and 3 bases from J, and the germline ends sit 12 bases apart. In the germline V gene, CDR1 corresponds to SQVTM and CDR2 to ANQGSEA. The CDR3 goes from the cysteine to the phenylalanine over 14 residues. The read is trimmed to its CDR3 DNA, 42 bases read in frame from base 1. The donors were healthy, HIV-negative adults who had no recently reported acute infections or vaccinations. Every donor was a Caucasian adult living in Nashville, Tennessee, USA. Magnetic negative selection was used to enrich CD4+ T cells, after which naive cells were positively selected on CD45RA and the negative fraction became the memory subset. After blood collection by leukapheresis, PBMCs were isolated using Ficoll-Histopaque density gradient centrifugation and then cryopreserved in the vapor phase of liquid nitrogen. Purity and quantity of every magnetically sorted T cell population were checked by analytical flow cytometry. From each sorted fraction, genomic DNA was isolated and quantified by UV absorbance on a Nanodrop 2000c.

The source of the sample is a study of shared clonotypes between healthy human individuals (dated by TCRdb to about 2020). Describing the broader study: The cohort comprised a couple of women and a few men aged 18 to 49 years. Between about 0.85 and 9.5 billion PBMCs per donor were obtained by leukapheresis. The study deeply sequenced blood TCR repertoires of several healthy adults to estimate repertoire size and the extent of clonotype sharing between individuals. To increase sequencing depth and limit assay-specific biases, TCR repertoire library preparation and sequencing were carried out by different laboratories using diverse techniques. For each donor, CD4 naive and CD4 memory were each run on three plates, CD8 naive on two plates, and CD8 memory on one plate.

Results the study describes overall, beyond this receptor: Incomplete sequencing was indicated by rarefaction of sorted-subset datasets, despite the large sequencing depth. The small number of donors limited the genetic and exposure-history diversity represented. Compared with non-shared clonotypes, the clonotypes found in all four sorted-subset donors had higher generation probabilities. Sampling was limited to blood, and TCR repertoires in tissue likely differ from TCR repertoires in blood. When a few donors were compared, the shared fraction of clonotypes was around 4.6% for naive CD4, approximately 3.5% for naive CD8, 2% to 2.5% for memory CD4, and approximately 0.4% for memory CD8. Naive subsets generally had larger estimated clonotype richness than memory subsets did. Pairwise subsampling indicated that sequencing depth was expected to affect the degree of clonotype sharing among donors.

Using the deep immunoSEQ assay, TCR CDR3 regions were amplified from genomic DNA by multiplex PCR. Extracted genomic DNA from each cell subset was distributed evenly across all wells of several immunoSEQ 96-well plates, and each plate was treated as a replicate. Each replicate PCR for sorted subsets received around 210 ng genomic DNA, equal to around 32,000 T cell genomes. Purified libraries were measured with a Qubit 3.0 fluorometer, size-checked on a Bioanalyzer 2100, and measured again with the KAPA Library Quantification kit. Every immunoSEQ 96-well plate was sequenced on a separate single-read 150-cycle Illumina NextSeq 550 flow cell. The paper's data handling went like this. The immunoSEQ output contained only junctional sequences without quality scores, so filtering could not match that applied to full-length reads. Sequences were annotated with PyIR, a Python wrapper for IgBLAST v1.9, using IMGT germline references to assign V/J genes and CDR3. Reads were removed for weak V/J assignments (E-value above 1e-6), missing CDR3, stop codons, out-of-frame junctions, or ambiguous translated residues. A V3J clonotype was defined by an identical inferred V gene, J gene, and CDR3 amino acid sequence. Percentage overlap between repertoires was computed as shared unique clonotypes divided by the size of the smaller repertoire. Three approaches were used to assess repertoire richness: RTK rarefaction, the Chao1 estimator, and Recon v2.1 estimates of unobserved clonotypes. For all TCRbeta clonotypes obtained by the gDNA method from a few donors, generation probabilities were computed with OLGA. TCRdb's version of the immuneACCESS table is confined to in-frame rearrangements and falls short of the full clone set. An unresolved V gene accounts for under half of the shortfall where checked; the remainder is of unknown origin. V and J calls and clone size come straight from that table; D and trimming were deduced from the DNA. The sample profile shows roughly 760,000 clones; about 74% of them were found once. The top ten clonotypes cover 1.5% to 2% of the sample.

This clonotype originated in a woman younger than 45 in good health. Rearrangement joined TRBV29-1 to TRBJ2-1, and possibly TRBD2, on 6 matching bases. The sequenced sample consisted of memory CD4+ T cells sorted from blood. What this sample's cell subset or site label stands for: CD45RA-negative fraction. The CDR3 loop reads CSVDGSGGYNEQFF. The DNA is TGCAGCGTTGATGGTAGCGGTGGCTACAATGAGCAGTTCTTC.